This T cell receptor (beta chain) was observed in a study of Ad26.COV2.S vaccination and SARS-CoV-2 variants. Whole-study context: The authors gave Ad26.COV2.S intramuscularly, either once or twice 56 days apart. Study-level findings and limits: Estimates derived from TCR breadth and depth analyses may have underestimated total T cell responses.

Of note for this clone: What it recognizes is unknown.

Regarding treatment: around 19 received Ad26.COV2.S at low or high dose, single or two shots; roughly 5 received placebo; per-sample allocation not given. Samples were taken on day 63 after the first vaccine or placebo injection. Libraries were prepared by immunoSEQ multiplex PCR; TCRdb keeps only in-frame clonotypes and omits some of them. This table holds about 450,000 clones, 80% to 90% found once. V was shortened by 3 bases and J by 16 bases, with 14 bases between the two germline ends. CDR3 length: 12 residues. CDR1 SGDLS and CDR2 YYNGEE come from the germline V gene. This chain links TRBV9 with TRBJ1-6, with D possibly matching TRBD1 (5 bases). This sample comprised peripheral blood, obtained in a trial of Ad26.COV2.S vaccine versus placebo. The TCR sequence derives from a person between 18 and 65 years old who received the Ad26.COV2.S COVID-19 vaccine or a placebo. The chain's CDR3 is CASSGGGGKLHF. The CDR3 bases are TGTGCCAGCAGCGGGGGCGGCGGAAAGCTCCACTTT.